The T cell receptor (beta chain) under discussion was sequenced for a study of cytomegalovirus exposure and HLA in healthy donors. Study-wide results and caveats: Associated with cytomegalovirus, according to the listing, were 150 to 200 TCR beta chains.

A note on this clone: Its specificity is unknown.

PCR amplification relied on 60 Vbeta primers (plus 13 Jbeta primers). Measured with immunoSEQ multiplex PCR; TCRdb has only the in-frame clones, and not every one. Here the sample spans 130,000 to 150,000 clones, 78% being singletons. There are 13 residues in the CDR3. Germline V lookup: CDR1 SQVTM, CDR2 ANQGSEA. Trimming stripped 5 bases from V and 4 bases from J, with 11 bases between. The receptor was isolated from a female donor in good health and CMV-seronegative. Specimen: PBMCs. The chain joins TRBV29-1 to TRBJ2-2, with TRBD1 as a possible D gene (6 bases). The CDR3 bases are TGCAGCGTTTCAGGGGCGCTCACCGGGGAGCTGTTTTTT. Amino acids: CSVSGALTGELFF.